One T cell receptor beta chain is described in this entry. No antigen is known for it. The germline gives CDR1 DFQATT, CDR2 SNEGSKA (reference sequence). This CDR3 region has 14 residues. Blood (approximately 2.5 ml) was collected from every donor individually. The sample is drawn from a study of monozygotic twins with inflammatory bowel disease. TCRdb reprocessed the 5' RACE reads and keeps a single row for each CDR3 protein, giving no DNA. This table holds approximately 420,000 distinct CDR3 sequences. Notes on the study in general: Researchers were unable to tell different T cell subtypes apart.

The sequenced material came from blood. The genes are TRBV20-1 and TRBJ2-7; absent DNA, TCRdb's TRBD2 call cannot be checked. The sequence was collected from a human donor with ulcerative colitis or Crohn's disease, or a healthy co-twin of an affected twin (not recorded which). CDR3: CSASLTSGGYEQYF.